This T cell receptor (beta chain) was sequenced in a study of cytomegalovirus exposure and HLA in healthy donors. CDR3 length: 15 amino acids. Per the germline V gene, CDR1 is SGHTA and CDR2 is FQGTGA. The study, taken as a whole, reports: Across donors, presence/absence analyses took sequencing depth to be roughly uniform. Data from an earlier analysis indicated that most TCR beta V segments were productive either about 87% or about 30% of the time. When analyzed later, a missense DCLRE1C variant was found to be linked to TCR beta V- and J-gene trimming.

A remark on this clone: Its antigen is unknown. At one boundary the junction diverges from the germline segment, which might be a read error.

Researchers ran the PCR with 60 Vbeta and 13 Jbeta primers. Methods used by the authors: The authors later counted roughly 77 million unique TCR beta chains, some 12 million of them shared. Profiled with immunoSEQ multiplex PCR; TCRdb holds only in-frame clones, not every one. The DNA was the basis for D and trimming; V, J and clone size are from that table. The top ten clones hold roughly 2.5% of a sample with roughly 220,000 clones, 70% of them seen once. Sequencing was done on a sample of PBMCs. V gene TRBV7-3 combines with J gene TRBJ2-7; D unclear. This TCR came from a man aged 35-49 years in good health and CMV-seropositive. The CDR3 reads CAGSSQPGSTYEQYF. In DNA, the CDR3 is TGTGCCGGCAGCTCGCAACCCGGGTCGACCTACGAGCAGTACTTC.